The source of this TCR beta chain is a study of cytomegalovirus exposure and HLA in healthy donors. On the study more broadly: Prior work identified 117 million unique TCR beta sequences in roughly 180 million T cells. Most donors, about 77% of several hundred genotyped, fell in the Caucasian-associated ancestry cluster.

In its sample, this clone was seen a few times. Per the germline V gene, CDR1 is SGHTA and CDR2 is FQGNSA. The CDR3 spans 17 residues. The germline V and J ends were trimmed by 5 bases and 2 bases, with 18 bases remaining between them. 60 Vbeta and 13 Jbeta primers were used in PCR. Here immunoSEQ multiplex PCR was the method, and the copy in TCRdb shows in-frame clones only, minus some. The sample yields over 100,000 clones, around 67% seen once. The TCR comes from a woman aged 40 to 50 in good health and CMV-seropositive. This chain links TRBV7-2 with TRBJ1-4; TRBD1 might be the D (5 bases). Sequencing used PBMCs. The CDR3 region is CASSPGGGGATNEKLFF. The CDR3 bases are TGTGCCAGCAGCCCTGGTGGCGGGGGTGCTACTAATGAAAAACTGTTTTTT.